Below are 10 T cell receptor beta chains sequenced from a single sample in a study of T cell responses to AZD1222 COVID-19 vaccine. TCRdb's copy holds only in-frame clones and misses some; the assay was immunoSEQ multiplex PCR. The sample has roughly 110,000 clones; approximately 84% are singletons. The source material was peripheral blood, sampled on day 0 of AZD1222 vaccination. Receptors were obtained from an adult in good health.

The chain is built from TRBV7-9 and TRBJ1-1, with D possibly matching TRBD1 (5 bases). V lost 4 bases and J lost 1, with 13 bases in between. CDR3 length: 15 amino acids. The germline gives CDR1 SEHNR, CDR2 FQNEAQ (reference sequence). The CDR3 nucleotides are TGTGCCAGCAGCTCGTTGATGGGGGGGAACACTGAAGCTTTCTTT. This encodes CASSSLMGGNTEAFF.

CDR3 residues: CASSPPGDRYEQYF. The CDR3 DNA follows: TGTGCCAGCTCACCACCTGGAGACCGCTACGAGCAGTACTTC. The chain joins TRBV18 to TRBJ2-7; D is ambiguous. The CDR3 loop spans 14 amino acids. Per germline, CDR1 KGHSH and CDR2 LQKENI. V shed 0 bases and J shed 3 bases, with 9 bases lying between them.

V and J are TRBV19 and TRBJ1-1; perhaps TRBD1 as D (6 bases). V lost 4 bases and J 0 bases, leaving 21 bases between the germline ends. Germline CDR1 is LNHDA and CDR2 is SQIVND (reference sequence). This CDR3 is built from 18 residues. CDR3 in amino acids: CASSNHRVGNSMNTEAFF. The DNA of the CDR3 is TGTGCCAGTAGTAACCACAGGGTGGGTAACTCAATGAACACTGAAGCTTTCTTT.

This clone has more than one count but fewer than ten. The V call is TRBV11-2, the J call TRBJ1-6; no firm D call. Germline loops: CDR1 SGHAT, CDR2 FQNNGV. The CDR3 has 13 residues. The V end lost 5 bases, the J end lost 3 bases, and 5 bases lay between the germline ends. The CDR3 reads CASSGLYNSPLHF. CDR3 DNA sequence: TGTGCCAGCAGCGGCCTCTATAATTCACCCCTCCACTTT.

This clone has a handful of counts. The chain employs TRBV3-1 (or the pseudogene TRBV3-2) and TRBJ2-2, with 8 bases fitting TRBD1. Germline V CDR1 and CDR2: LGHDT, YNNKEL (reference sequence). CDR3 length: 15 amino acids. V was clipped by 1 base and J by 3 bases; unmatched bases: 1. This CDR3 reads CASSQGTGYTGELFF. DNA of the CDR3: TGTGCCAGCAGCCAAGGGACAGGGTACACCGGGGAGCTGTTTTTT.

The genes are TRBV5-1 and TRBJ1-2; D gene unclear. The CDR3 loop spans 15 amino acids. Germline V gene sequence: CDR1 SGHRS, CDR2 YFSETQ. V was trimmed by 4 bases and J by 3 bases, leaving 16 bases between them. The CDR3 bases are TGCGCCAGCAGCCAAACCTTCGGCCGGGACTATGGCTACACCTTC. This translates into CASSQTFGRDYGYTF.

The rearrangement uses TRBV19 and TRBJ2-3, with 9 bases identical to TRBD2. The V gene's germline CDR1 is LNHDA and CDR2 SQIVND (reference sequence). The V segment lost 8 bases and the J segment 1 base; nucleotides outside the gene matches: 7. The CDR3 sequence is 15 residues long. This CDR3 reads CASSSASGGTDTQYF. CDR3 coding DNA: TGTGCCAGTTCCTCAGCTAGCGGGGGCACAGATACGCAGTATTTT.

To note about this clone: An end of the junction does not agree with germline; a read error may underlie this. This chain joins TRBV10-3 and TRBJ1-3; no definite D call. Germline V CDR1 and CDR2: ENHRY, SYGVKD. This CDR3 comprises 15 residues. The CDR3 spells CAITETLSSGNTIYF. The CDR3 DNA reads TGTGCCATCACTGAGACCTTGAGCTCTGGAAACACCATATATTTT.

This chain connects TRBV11-2 to TRBJ2-7; D remains ambiguous. V lost 1 base and J 8 bases, leaving 12 bases between the germline ends. Germline assignment: CDR1 SGHAT and CDR2 FQNNGV. The CDR3 is 13 amino acids. The CDR3 reads CASSLGLNIQQYF. The CDR3 DNA sequence: TGTGCCAGCAGCTTAGGATTAAATATCCAGCAGTACTTC.

This chain connects TRBV7-8 to TRBJ1-3; no definite D call. Deletions cut 2 bases from V and 2 bases from J, with 16 bases between. Germline CDR1 SGHVS, CDR2 FQNEAQ. The CDR3 covers 17 residues. CDR3 residues: CASSLNNRGLPGNTIYF. The CDR3 DNA reads as TGTGCCAGCAGCTTAAATAACAGAGGTCTTCCTGGAAACACCATATATTTT.